Listed below are T cell receptor beta chains from one sample, sequenced in a study of OX40 agonist ivuxolimab in advanced cancers. The protocol was immunoSEQ multiplex PCR, while the TCRdb copy is restricted to in-frame clones and leaves out a portion. Seen here are fewer than 35,000 clones, 75% to 85% observed once, and the top ten hold around a fifth. The specimen comprised CD4+ or CD8+ T cells sorted from blood, sampled in a trial of the OX40 agonist ivuxolimab. All receptors derive from an adult with an advanced solid tumor such as melanoma, head and neck, liver or kidney cancer. CDR3s include the opening cysteine and the closing phenylalanine or tryptophan. A D gene is named only where the DNA matches it firmly. Clone size appears in some rows only: once, few, many, or a class for an expanded clone.

TRBJ1-6 | TRBV15 | TRBD1 | once | CATSRDRDRGPSSPLHF | TGTGCTACCAGCAGAGATCGGGACAGGGGACCTTCTTCACCCCTCCACTTT
TRBJ2-2 | TRBV10-1 | . | . | CASSETMDTGELFF | TGCGCCAGCAGTGAAACGATGGACACCGGGGAGCTGTTTTTT
TRBJ2-7 | TRBV9 | . | . | CASSGGDLGPEQYF | TGTGCCAGCAGCGGGGGGGATCTCGGACCCGAGCAGTACTTC
TRBJ2-3 | TRBV7-8 | . | . | CASSFRTDTQYF | TGTGCCAGCAGCTTTCGCACAGATACGCAGTATTTT
TRBJ2-7 | TRBV28 | TRBD2 | . | CASSSGAGGSYEQYF | TGTGCCAGCAGTTCTGGGGCGGGAGGGTCCTACGAGCAGTACTTC
TRBJ1-1 | TRBV2 | . | few | CASRRRENTEAFF | TGTGCCAGCAGGAGGCGGGAGAACACTGAAGCTTTCTTT
TRBJ1-1 | TRBV9 | TRBD1 | . | CASSAWTGWNTEAFF | TGTGCCAGCAGTGCTTGGACAGGGTGGAACACTGAAGCTTTCTTT
TRBJ2-7 | TRBV29-1 | TRBD2 | . | CSVVGLAGEPYF | TGCAGCGTTGTAGGGCTAGCGGGAGAACCGTACTTC
TRBJ2-3 | TRBV5-1 | . | . | CASSSGGGTDTQYF | TGCGCCAGCAGCTCCGGGGGCGGGACAGATACGCAGTATTTT
TRBJ2-2 | TRBV7-8 | TRBD1 | . | CASSLVGTVTGELFF | TGTGCCAGCAGCTTAGTTGGGACAGTCACCGGGGAGCTGTTTTTT
TRBJ2-5 | TRBV6-4 | TRBD2 | . | CASSDSSLRTSGEQETQYF | TGTGCCAGCAGTGACTCTTCCCTACGGACTAGCGGGGAGCAAGAGACCCAGTACTTC
TRBJ2-5 | TRBV7-3 | . | . | CASSSLRGQGETQYF | TGTGCCAGCAGCTCTCTCCGGGGCCAAGGAGAGACCCAGTACTTC
TRBJ2-3 | TRBV4-2 | TRBD2 | . | CASSPVAGDRTDTQYF | TGTGCCAGCAGTCCGGTAGCGGGAGACCGCACAGATACGCAGTATTTT
TRBJ1-6 | TRBV4-3 | . | . | CASSQVYSGISSYNSPLHF | TGCGCCAGCAGCCAAGTTTATAGTGGAATAAGCTCCTATAATTCACCCCTCCACTTT
TRBJ2-5 | TRBV6-1 | TRBD2 | . | CASTQRGGYQETQYF | TGTGCCAGTACCCAGCGGGGGGGTTACCAAGAGACCCAGTACTTC
TRBJ2-1 | TRBV9 | TRBD2 | . | CASSGTSGNNEQFF | TGTGCCAGTTCAGGGACTAGCGGGAACAATGAGCAGTTCTTC
TRBJ1-2 | TRBV19 | . | . | CASSKPEYGYTF | TGTGCCAGTAGTAAACCGGAATATGGCTACACCTTC
TRBJ1-5 | TRBV6-6 | . | . | CASSTLGEVPQHF | TGTGCCAGCAGTACGCTTGGGGAAGTCCCCCAGCATTTT
TRBJ2-7 | TRBV15 | TRBD2 | . | CATSRAPTSGTSTYEQYF | TGTGCCACCAGCAGAGCCCCGACTAGCGGGACTTCTACCTACGAGCAGTACTTC
TRBJ2-3 | TRBV19 | TRBD1 | . | CASSIPPGQGADTQYF | TGTGCCAGTAGTATACCCCCGGGACAGGGGGCAGATACGCAGTATTTT
TRBJ2-7 | TRBV28 | TRBD2 | few | CASSFLAGDEQYF | TGTGCCAGCAGTTTCCTAGCGGGAGACGAGCAGTACTTC
TRBJ1-2 | TRBV7-9 | . | . | CASSLAGTTYGYTF | TGTGCCAGCAGCTTAGCCGGGACAACATATGGCTACACCTTC
TRBJ1-6 | TRBV19 | . | once | CASSTGTLLDSPLHF | TGTGCCAGTAGTACCGGAACCTTGTTGGATTCACCCCTCCACTTT
TRBJ2-1 | TRBV29-1 | TRBD2 | . | CSGVTSGSYNEQFF | TGCAGCGGGGTAACTAGCGGGAGTTACAATGAGCAGTTCTTC
TRBJ1-2 | TRBV15 | . | . | CATSKDQGKLRGYTF | TGTGCCACCAGCAAAGATCAGGGGAAACTGCGTGGCTACACCTTC
TRBJ2-3 | TRBV19 | TRBD2 | . | CASSSRTSGVTDTQYF | TGTGCCAGTAGTTCGCGGACTAGCGGGGTCACAGATACGCAGTATTTT
TRBJ2-7 | TRBV7-9 | TRBD1 | once | CASSLDHRGAGEQYF | TGTGCCAGCAGCTTGGACCACAGGGGGGCGGGCGAGCAGTACTTC
TRBJ1-5 | TRBV5-5 | . | once | CASSLDGAGNQPQHF | TGTGCCAGCAGCTTGGACGGGGCGGGCAATCAGCCCCAGCATTTT
TRBJ1-2 | TRBV7-9 | TRBD1 | . | CASSNPGQASGYTF | TGTGCCAGCAGCAACCCGGGACAGGCCTCGGGCTACACCTTC
TRBJ2-5 | TRBV10-2 | . | . | CASSAPTDTETQYF | TGCGCCAGCAGTGCCCCTACCGACACGGAGACCCAGTACTTC
TRBJ2-2 | TRBV19 | . | . | CARRELDSNTGELFF | TGTGCCAGAAGGGAACTGGATTCGAACACCGGGGAGCTGTTTTTT
TRBJ2-7 | TRBV30 | TRBD2 | . | CAWNKGLAGNEQYF | TGTGCCTGGAACAAGGGACTAGCGGGAAACGAGCAGTACTTC
TRBJ1-4 | TRBV30 | . | . | CAWRRRGAFNEKLFF | TGTGCCTGGAGGAGAAGAGGGGCGTTTAATGAAAAACTGTTTTTT
TRBJ1-5 | TRBV6-5 | TRBD1 | . | CASSRSTGWNQPQHF | TGTGCCAGCAGTCGCTCGACAGGGTGGAATCAGCCCCAGCATTTT
TRBJ2-6 | TRBV4-1 | TRBD2 | . | CASSQGGEGSGANVLTF | TGCGCCAGCAGCCAAGGGGGGGAGGGCTCTGGGGCCAACGTCCTGACTTTC